These 16 T cell receptor beta chains came from one sample sequenced in a study of type 1 and type 2 diabetes patients. PCR was run on genomic DNA. The TCR beta CDR3 region was amplified using 30 forward and 13 reverse primers. Via MiXCR, TCRdb re-called the multiplex PCR reads, giving one row per CDR3 protein. The sample has a few hundred thousand distinct CDR3 sequences, around 47% seen once. Sequencing input: peripheral blood mononuclear cells (PBMCs). Receptors were obtained from a man aged 18-30 years with type 2 diabetes.

This clonotype was recorded a few times. This chain connects TRBV3-1 to TRBJ2-7; D perhaps matches TRBD1 (7 bases). V shed 0 bases and J shed 3 bases, with 9 bases lying between them. The CDR3 is 14 amino acids. Per germline, CDR1 LGHDT and CDR2 YNNKEL (reference sequence). The CDR3 here is CASSQDRGVYEQYF. The CDR3 DNA reads as TGTGCCAGCAGCCAAGACAGGGGGGTCTACGAGCAGTACTTC.

This clonotype was detected a few times. The rearrangement uses TRBV15 and TRBJ1-1, with D perhaps TRBD1 (6 bases). Germline CDR1 and CDR2: LNHNV and YYDKDF (reference sequence). The V and J ends lost 5 bases and 6 bases respectively, with 16 bases between them. The CDR3 contains 14 residues. Here the CDR3 DNA reads TGTGCCACCAGCCTTCGGGGGGAGGGGGCTGAAGCTTTCTTT. Protein product: CATSLRGEGAEAFF.

V is TRBV7-8 and J is TRBJ2-3, with 7 nucleotides matching TRBD2. From germline, CDR1 is SGHVS and CDR2 FQNEAQ. The CDR3 runs to 15 residues. The trim removed 4 bases at V and 2 bases at J, leaving 6 bases unmatched. The CDR3 reads CASSSTGGLTDTQYF. The CDR3 DNA reads as TGTGCCAGCAGCTCCACGGGGGGACTCACAGATACGCAGTATTTT.

As to this clonotype: A read error may explain this, as a much larger clone is one base away. J is TRBJ2-7 and V is TRBV15; TRBD1 matches 9 bases. The germline gives CDR1 LNHNV, CDR2 YYDKDF (reference sequence). V lost 5 bases and J lost 7; bases outside the gene matches: 12. The CDR3 consists of 15 residues. In nucleotides, the CDR3 is TGTGCCACCAGCGTGACAGGGGGTACGGGCAATGAGCAGTACTTC. This translates into CATSVTGGTGNEQYF.

V and J are TRBV28 and TRBJ1-5, with D unresolved. Trimming removed 6 bases at V and 6 bases at J, with 15 bases between. Germline CDR1 is MDHEN and CDR2 is SYDVKM. The CDR3 is made up of 14 amino acids. The CDR3, as DNA: TGTGCCAGCAGCTTAGGTCCGGGAACTCAGCCCCAGCATTTT. Translation: CASSLGPGTQPQHF.

The CDR3 region has the DNA TGTGCCAGTAGTCCGGGACAGGTAACAGATACGCAGTATTTT. This sequence encodes CASSPGQVTDTQYF. V gene TRBV19 combines with J gene TRBJ2-3, with TRBD1 matching over 8 bases. The CDR3 length is 14 residues. V was clipped by 5 bases and J by 3 bases; unmatched bases: 4. The germline V gene has CDR1 LNHDA and CDR2 SQIVND (reference sequence).

This chain uses TRBV5-1 with TRBJ1-4; D may be TRBD1 (5 bases). V shed 4 bases and J shed 6 bases, with 13 bases lying between them. Germline assignment: CDR1 SGHRS and CDR2 YFSETQ. The CDR3 consists of 14 residues. In DNA, the CDR3 is TGCGCCAGCAGCGCCTCCGGGGCCTATGAAAAACTGTTTTTT. Amino acid sequence: CASSASGAYEKLFF.

The chain has TRBV6-6 and TRBJ1-4, with 7 bases fitting TRBD1. Germline CDR1 MNHNY, CDR2 SVGAGI (reference sequence). The CDR3 has 15 amino acids. Trimming took 2 bases from V and 7 from J; bases not matched to a gene: 7. CDR3 DNA sequence: TGTGCCAGCAGTTACCCGGACAGGAGGATTGAAAAACTGTTTTTT. As protein: CASSYPDRRIEKLFF.

The rearrangement links TRBV6-1 to TRBJ2-6; D is unclear. Germline values: CDR1 MNHNS, CDR2 SASEGT. The CDR3 extends over 15 amino acids. Between the trimmed V and J ends, which lost 8 bases and 5 bases, there was a span of 16 bases. The CDR3 nucleotides are TGTGCCAGCGGAGCGAGAAGGTCTAGGGCCAACGTCCTGACTTTC. This translates into CASGARRSRANVLTF.

The chain carries TRBV5-1 and TRBJ2-1; 9 bases line up with TRBD2. The CDR3 contains 18 residues. The V and J ends lost 2 bases and 1 base, in that order; junction bases with no gene match: 10. Looked up from germline, CDR1 is SGHRS and CDR2 is YFSETQ. CDR3: CASSFSSGRPLSYNEQFF. For the CDR3, the DNA is TGCGCCAGCAGCTTTTCAAGCGGGAGGCCCCTTTCCTACAATGAGCAGTTCTTC. Filled out from reference TRBV5-1 and TRBJ2-1, the complete variable domain reads KAGVTQTPRYLIKTRGQQVTLSCSPISGHRSVSWYQQTPGQGLQFLFEYFSETQRNKGNFPGRFSGRQFSNSRSEMNVSTLELGDSALYLCASSFSSGRPLSYNEQFFGPGTRLTVL.

This chain uses TRBV20-1 with TRBJ1-5; D unresolved. The germline CDR1 and CDR2 sequences are DFQATT and SNEGSKA (reference sequence). This CDR3 spans 16 amino acids. V lost 0 bases and J lost 0, with 12 bases in between. The CDR3 sequence: CSARDLGGYSNQPQHF. The CDR3 region has the DNA TGCAGTGCTAGAGATCTTGGAGGATATAGCAATCAGCCCCAGCATTTT.

A word on this clonotype: A read error may explain this, as a much larger clone is one base away. This chain connects TRBV15 to TRBJ2-3; D might be TRBD2 (6 bases). The CDR3 spans 17 residues. Looked up from germline, CDR1 is LNHNV and CDR2 is YYDKDF (reference sequence). The CDR3 sequence: CATSRARGGTSTDSQYF. CDR3 nucleotide sequence: TGTGCCACCAGCAGAGCCCGTGGGGGAACTAGCACAGATTCGCAGTATTTT. The whole variable domain, filled in from reference TRBV15 and TRBJ2-3, reads DAMVIQNPRYQVTQFGKPVTLSCSQTLNHNVMYWYQQKSSQAPKLLFHYYDKDFNNEADTPDNFQSRRPNTSFCFLDIRSPGLGDTAMYLCATSRARGGTSTDSQYFGPGTRLTVL.

The V and J genes are TRBV30 and TRBJ2-5, with 9 bases fitting TRBD2. Unmatched junction bases numbered 5, after V lost 5 bases and J lost 1 base. CDR1 is GTSNPN and CDR2 is SVGIG in the germline V gene (reference sequence). This CDR3 region has 14 residues. The CDR3 here is CAWVLAGLQETQYF. The CDR3 coding sequence is TGTGCCTGGGTTCTAGCGGGACTCCAAGAGACCCAGTACTTC.

The genes are TRBV12-3 or TRBV12-4 and TRBJ2-5, with D maybe TRBD2 (6 bases). Trimming shortened V by 6 bases and J by 4 bases, and 18 bases separated the two germline ends. The CDR3 is 15 residues long. The chain's CDR3 is CASSLSGGGGETQYF. CDR3 sequence (DNA): TGTGCCAGCAGCTTATCCGGGGGTGGGGGAGAGACCCAGTACTTC.

This clonotype turned up a few times. The V gene is TRBV19, the J gene TRBJ1-4; maybe TRBD1 (6 bases). V was pared by 7 bases and J by 7 bases, with 19 bases between. The CDR3 sequence is 15 residues long. Germline lookup yields CDR1 LNHDA and CDR2 SQIVND (reference sequence). In DNA, the CDR3 is TGTGCCAGTATGGGACTCGGGGGGCGACGTGAAAAACTGTTTTTT. Its translation: CASMGLGGRREKLFF.

The chain employs TRBV2 and TRBJ2-1, with TRBD2 matching over 9 bases. The CDR3 has 18 residues. Germline lookup yields CDR1 SNHLY and CDR2 FYNNEI. Losses at the gene ends were 2 bases for V and 1 base for J; bases not matched to a gene: 9. This chain's CDR3 is CASSELAGLSNSYNEQFF. CDR3 DNA sequence: TGTGCCAGCAGTGAACTAGCGGGGCTATCAAATTCCTACAATGAGCAGTTCTTC.